Shown below are 23 T cell receptor beta chains from a single sample sequenced in a study of control samples from healthy donors and cancer patients. TCRdb keeps only in-frame clones here, not all; method: immunoSEQ multiplex PCR. The sample contains around 130,000 clones, 70% to 90% of which appear only once. Sequencing was performed on blood. The origin of the receptors is a man aged 50-60 years in good health.

The rearrangement joins TRBV25-1 to TRBJ2-1, with 10 positions matching TRBD1. Germline V gene data show CDR1 as MGHDK and CDR2 as SYGVNS. The CDR3 is 17 residues long. V lost 6 bases and J lost 2; bases outside the gene matches: 10. CDR3: CASSDTPGQGPYNEQFF. DNA of the CDR3: TGTGCCAGCAGCGACACCCCGGGACAGGGGCCCTACAATGAGCAGTTCTTC.

This chain uses TRBV7-8 with TRBJ2-3; D assignment may be TRBD1 or TRBD2 (5 bases each). V dropped 5 bases and J dropped 0 bases, with 21 bases sitting between them. CDR3 length equals 18 residues. Germline CDR1 SGHVS, CDR2 FQNEAQ. The CDR3 spells CASSALGGYRTSTDTQYF. CDR3 coding DNA: TGTGCCAGCAGCGCCCTCGGTGGTTACAGGACTAGCACAGATACGCAGTATTTT.

V gene TRBV6-5 combines with J gene TRBJ2-3, with TRBD2 as a possible D gene (7 bases). V dropped 7 bases and J dropped 4 bases, with 15 bases sitting between them. This CDR3 has 14 amino acids. Germline V gene data show CDR1 as MNHEY and CDR2 as SVGAGI. This CDR3 reads CASKELGGPDTQYF. The CDR3 bases are TGTGCCAGCAAGGAACTGGGGGGGCCAGATACGCAGTATTTT.

The chain has TRBV2 and TRBJ2-3; perhaps TRBD2 as D (5 bases). CDR1 is SNHLY, CDR2 FYNNEI, per germline. With 7 bases removed from V and 4 bases from J, the gap between germline ends came to 21 bases. The CDR3 runs to 16 residues. The DNA of the CDR3 is TGTGCCAGCAAAAACCAGGTTCTTGCGAGGGCAGATACGCAGTATTTT. It encodes CASKNQVLARADTQYF.

This clone was counted a single time. The CDR3 loop reads CSVGPGQRIYEQYF. The DNA for the CDR3 is TGCAGCGTTGGCCCGGGACAGAGGATATACGAGCAGTACTTC. The chain has TRBV29-1 and TRBJ2-7; TRBD1 matches at 7 bases. The CDR3 has 14 residues. Germline trimming cut 4 bases from V and 4 bases from J; bases unmatched to any gene: 10. The germline V gene has CDR1 SQVTM and CDR2 ANQGSEA.

V usage is TRBV2 and J usage is TRBJ2-2, with D perhaps matching TRBD2 (5 bases). The CDR3 contains 14 residues. Germline V gives CDR1 SNHLY, CDR2 FYNNEI. V was cut by 0 bases and J by 7 bases, with 9 bases left in between. The CDR3 region has the DNA TGTGCCAGCAGTGAAGCCGGGGATAACGGGGAGCTGTTTTTT. This encodes CASSEAGDNGELFF.

The chain links TRBV20-1 to TRBJ2-2; 10 bases are shared with TRBD2. V trimming: 3 bases; J trimming: 2 bases; junction bases outside the gene matches: 6. The CDR3 covers 16 residues. Germline CDR1 DFQATT, CDR2 SNEGSKA (reference sequence). CDR3 DNA: TGCAGTGCTAGTAAACTAGCGGGGCCAAACACCGGGGAGCTGTTTTTT. Translation: CSASKLAGPNTGELFF.

CDR3 protein: CASKPGRGTDTQYF. CDR3 sequence (DNA): TGTGCCAGCAAACCGGGACGGGGGACAGATACGCAGTATTTT. V usage is TRBV2 and J usage is TRBJ2-3; a weak D match, TRBD2 (6 bases). Germline values: CDR1 SNHLY, CDR2 FYNNEI. This CDR3 spans 14 amino acids. V lost 7 bases, J lost 3 bases, and 14 bases lay in between.

The chain recombines TRBV28 with TRBJ1-1; 8 nucleotides match TRBD1. Germline V lookup: CDR1 MDHEN, CDR2 SYDVKM. The CDR3 sequence is 14 residues long. With 3 bases clipped from V and 5 bases from J, the junction kept 5 bases outside the gene matches. The CDR3 loop reads CASSLWQGATEAFF. The DNA for the CDR3 is TGTGCCAGCAGTTTGTGGCAGGGGGCGACTGAAGCTTTCTTT.

The chain links TRBV7-3 to TRBJ2-3; 10 bases are shared with TRBD1. V was pared by 2 bases and J by 6 bases, with 2 bases of the junction left unmatched. CDR1 SGHTA and CDR2 FQGTGA come from the germline V gene. The CDR3 extends over 14 amino acids. Here the CDR3 DNA reads TGTGCCAGCAGCTTAGGGACAGGGGCTGATACGCAGTATTTT. Translation: CASSLGTGADTQYF.

The chain couples TRBV19 to TRBJ1-2; possibly TRBD1 for D (5 bases). V gave up 5 bases and J gave up 2 bases, with 12 bases separating them. Looked up from germline, CDR1 is LNHDA and CDR2 is SQIVND (reference sequence). The length of the CDR3 is 14 residues. The CDR3: CASSARGTNYGYTF. The CDR3 nucleotides read TGTGCCAGTAGTGCAAGGGGCACGAACTATGGCTACACCTTC.

The V gene is TRBV27, the J gene TRBJ2-7, with D possibly being TRBD1 (6 bases). The V and J ends lost 6 bases and 4 bases respectively, with 19 bases between them. Germline loops: CDR1 MNHEY, CDR2 SMNVEV (reference sequence). The CDR3 has 15 amino acids. DNA for the CDR3: TGTGCCAGCAGGTGGTCACAGCAGGGGAGTTACGAGCAGTACTTC. It encodes CASRWSQQGSYEQYF.

This clone has only one observation. V and J are TRBV30 and TRBJ2-1, with 9 bases fitting TRBD1. Trimming cost V 5 bases and J 9 bases; bases outside gene matches: 5. Germline V gives CDR1 GTSNPN, CDR2 SVGIG (reference sequence). This CDR3 region has 12 residues. The CDR3 here is CAWRGTGTEQFF. In nucleotides, the CDR3 is TGTGCCTGGCGGGGGACAGGGACTGAGCAGTTCTTC.

This rearrangement joins TRBV7-9 to TRBJ1-5; D remains ambiguous. The CDR3 loop spans 13 amino acids. The germline V gene encodes CDR1 SEHNR and CDR2 FQNEAQ (reference sequence). V lost 0 bases and J lost 4, with 4 bases in between. The DNA of the CDR3 is TGTGCCAGCAGCTTAGCAGCTAATCAGCCCCAGCATTTT. Translation gives CASSLAANQPQHF. The variable domain in full, completed from reference TRBV7-9 and TRBJ1-5, reads DTGVSQNPRHKITKRGQNVTFRCDPISEHNRLYWYRQTLGQGPEFLTYFQNEAQLEKSRLLSDRFSAERPKGSFSTLEIQRTEQGDSAMYLCASSLAANQPQHFGDGTRLSIL.

The chain has TRBV23-1 and TRBJ1-2, with unresolved D. TRBV23-1 is placed among ORFs of uncertain function. V gave up 2 bases and J gave up 2 bases, with 9 bases separating them. The CDR3 contains 14 residues. CDR3 residues: CASSQPGGNYGYTF. DNA of the CDR3: TGCGCCAGCAGTCAACCGGGCGGAAACTATGGCTACACCTTC.

The chain carries TRBV5-1 and TRBJ1-5, with D maybe TRBD1 (6 bases). CDR3 length: 13 amino acids. Trimming stripped 0 bases from V and 9 bases from J, with 10 bases between. Per the germline V gene, CDR1 is SGHRS and CDR2 is YFSETQ. The CDR3 loop reads CASSLVGGLPQHF. CDR3 sequence (DNA): TGCGCCAGCAGCTTGGTAGGGGGACTGCCCCAGCATTTT.

The CDR3 loop is CASSQSRTEIYNSPLHF. CDR3 in DNA: TGCGCCAGCAGTCAATCGAGGACAGAGATTTATAATTCACCCCTCCACTTT. The chain links TRBV23-1 to TRBJ1-6; TRBD1 is a possible D gene (6 bases). TRBV23-1 is assigned to the ORF class and has an uncertain function. The CDR3 is made up of 17 amino acids. V was clipped by 0 bases and J by 4 bases, with 13 bases between them.

V is TRBV7-8 and J is TRBJ2-2; D is ambiguous. V dropped 3 bases and J dropped 2 bases, with 7 bases sitting between them. The V gene's germline CDR1 is SGHVS and CDR2 FQNEAQ. This CDR3 comprises 14 residues. CDR3 sequence reads: CASSFQLNTGELFF. CDR3 sequence (DNA): TGTGCCAGCAGCTTCCAATTAAACACCGGGGAGCTGTTTTTT. Filled out from reference TRBV7-8 and TRBJ2-2, the complete variable domain reads GAGVSQSPRYKVAKRGQDVALRCDPISGHVSLFWYQQALGQGPEFLTYFQNEAQLDKSGLPSDRFFAERPEGSVSTLKIQRTQQEDSAVYLCASSFQLNTGELFFGEGSRLTVL.

The CDR3 here is CAWSAIGATEAFF. The CDR3 nucleotides read TGTGCCTGGAGTGCTATAGGGGCCACTGAAGCTTTCTTT. The chain uses TRBV30 and TRBJ1-1, with D possibly matching TRBD1 (5 bases). This CDR3 region has 13 residues. The V and J ends lost 1 base and 4 bases respectively, with 10 bases between them. Germline CDR1 GTSNPN, CDR2 SVGIG (reference sequence).

The chain joins TRBV6-1 to TRBJ2-2, with 10 positions matching TRBD2. Germline CDR1 MNHNS, CDR2 SASEGT. After removal of 4 bases from V and 7 bases from J, the junction contained 6 bases not matched to a gene. CDR3 length equals 15 residues. In DNA, the CDR3 is TGTGCCAGCAGTGGAGCGGGGGGGCTGAGCGGGGAGCTGTTTTTT. It specifies CASSGAGGLSGELFF.

This chain uses TRBV2 with TRBJ2-7; the D is unclear. The CDR3 totals 12 residues. From germline, CDR1 is SNHLY and CDR2 FYNNEI. V lost 2 bases and J lost 2, with 4 bases in between. CDR3 sequence reads: CASSESPYEQYF. The DNA of the CDR3 is TGTGCCAGCAGTGAAAGTCCCTACGAGCAGTACTTC.

The rearrangement joins TRBV19 to TRBJ2-1; D gene ambiguous. Per germline, CDR1 LNHDA and CDR2 SQIVND (reference sequence). V dropped 4 bases and J dropped 0 bases, with 13 bases sitting between them. This CDR3 has 16 residues. The CDR3, as DNA: TGTGCCAGTAGTACCCCGGTGCCGGGCTCCTACAATGAGCAGTTCTTC. Its translation: CASSTPVPGSYNEQFF.

The gene calls are TRBV10-1 and TRBJ2-3; TRBD2 agrees at 13 bases. Germline-derived CDR1 and CDR2 are WNHNN and SYGVQD (reference sequence). J lost 2 bases, V lost 7 bases, and 6 bases had no gene match. CDR3 length: 16 amino acids. CDR3 in amino acids: CASKLAGGHSTDTQYF. CDR3 nucleotides: TGCGCCAGCAAACTAGCGGGGGGGCATTCCACAGATACGCAGTATTTT.